The 13 T cell receptor beta chains in this list originate from one sample, sequenced in a study of T-cell memory formation after mild COVID-19. Via MiXCR, TCRdb re-called the 5' RACE reads, giving one row per CDR3 protein. This table holds roughly 620,000 distinct CDR3 sequences, approximately 19% found once. The specimen sequenced was PBMCs or a T cell subset sorted from them (not recorded which). The receptors originated from an adult woman who had mild COVID-19 (a few samples of this study predate the infection). Cell type and time point are not known.

This clonotype has a handful of counts. Here the CDR3 reads CASSLGHHNEQFF. The CDR3 DNA sequence: TGCGCCAGCAGCTTGGGACACCACAATGAGCAGTTCTTC. V gene TRBV5-1 combines with J gene TRBJ2-1; no definite D call. CDR1 is SGHRS and CDR2 is YFSETQ in the germline V gene. CDR3 length: 13 residues. The germline V and J ends were trimmed by 0 bases and 5 bases, with 6 bases remaining between them.

V usage is TRBV7-6 and J usage is TRBJ2-7; D is possibly TRBD2 (6 bases). Germline CDR1 and CDR2: SGHVS and FNYEAQ. Trimming shortened V by 6 bases and J by 2 bases, and 17 bases separated the two germline ends. The CDR3 length is 15 residues. CDR3 region: CASSPGGEGAYEQYF. Here the CDR3 DNA reads TGTGCCAGCAGTCCTGGAGGGGAAGGGGCCTACGAGCAGTACTTC.

This clonotype was observed a handful of times. The chain uses TRBV7-9 and TRBJ1-1, with TRBD1 matching 8 bases. The CDR3 runs 17 residues. Germline CDR1 and CDR2: SEHNR and FQNEAQ (reference sequence). The V and J ends lost 0 bases and 4 bases, in that order; junction bases with no gene match: 10. The CDR3 loop reads CASSLAQGRGLITEAFF. The CDR3 DNA follows: TGTGCCAGCAGCTTAGCGCAGGGCAGGGGGCTGATCACTGAAGCTTTCTTT.

The V gene is TRBV6-5, the J gene TRBJ2-3; D could derive from TRBD1 or TRBD2 (5 bases each). V was trimmed by 2 bases and J by 0 bases, leaving 9 bases between them. The CDR3 loop spans 15 amino acids. CDR1 is MNHEY, CDR2 SVGAGI, per germline. CDR3 protein: CASSYRDLSTDTQYF. In nucleotides, the CDR3 is TGTGCCAGCAGTTACAGGGACCTTAGCACAGATACGCAGTATTTT.

This clonotype showed up many times. At one of its ends the junction is not consistent with the germline gene, which may arise from a read error. This sequence joins TRBV29-1 and TRBJ1-6; 8 bases match TRBD1. The CDR3 length is 13 residues. The V gene's germline CDR1 is SQVTM and CDR2 ANQGSEA. CDR3 in DNA: TGCAGCGTTAAAGAGGACAGGGATTCACCCCTCCACTTT. Its translation: CSVKEDRDSPLHF. Drawing the rest from reference TRBV29-1 and TRBJ1-6, the complete variable domain is SAVISQKPSRDICQRGTSLTIQCQVDSQVTMMFWYRQQPGQSLTLIATANQGSEATYESGFVIDKFPISRPNLTFSTLTVSNMSPEDSSIYLCSVKEDRDSPLHFGNGTRLTVT.

The chain recombines TRBV7-9 with TRBJ2-7; 7 bases line up with TRBD2. There are 15 residues in the CDR3. The J segment lost 2 bases and the V segment lost 3 bases, leaving 7 bases of the junction unmatched. Germline loops: CDR1 SEHNR, CDR2 FQNEAQ (reference sequence). In DNA form, the CDR3 reads TGTGCCAGCAGCTTCAGGGCGGGAGAGACCTACGAGCAGTACTTC. It translates to CASSFRAGETYEQYF.

This clonotype was picked up a small number of times. The chain combines TRBV4-1 with TRBJ2-7; the D gene could be TRBD1 or TRBD2 (6 bases each). V lost 1 base and J lost 6, with 16 bases in between. Germline loops: CDR1 MGHRA, CDR2 YSYEKL. The CDR3 runs 15 residues. The CDR3 DNA reads as TGCGCCAGCAGCCAAGTTTCGAGCGGAGGGGGCGAGCAGTACTTC. Protein sequence: CASSQVSSGGGEQYF.

This clonotype has only a few counts. The V gene is TRBV2, the J gene TRBJ1-5; D uncertain. Trimming took off 2 bases at V and 0 bases at J, with 8 bases between the two ends. Germline assignment: CDR1 SNHLY and CDR2 FYNNEI. The CDR3 runs 15 residues. CDR3 DNA: TGTGCCAGCAGTGAACGAGAGGGTAGCAATCAGCCCCAGCATTTT. This translates into CASSEREGSNQPQHF.

This clonotype has a handful of counts. The gene calls are TRBV14 and TRBJ2-5; TRBD1 agrees at 7 bases. Germline V gene lookup returns CDR1 SGHDN and CDR2 FVKESK. V shed 4 bases, J shed 2 bases, and the junction held 13 bases outside the gene matches. The CDR3 is made up of 17 amino acids. The CDR3 region is CASSPINYRTGQETQYF. CDR3 coding DNA: TGTGCCAGCAGCCCCATTAATTACCGGACAGGACAAGAGACCCAGTACTTC.

This clonotype was observed a handful of times. The chain recombines TRBV7-2 with TRBJ2-3; D might be TRBD2 (5 bases). V lost 2 bases and J 4 bases, leaving 13 bases between the germline ends. This CDR3 has 15 amino acids. Germline CDR1 and CDR2: SGHTA and FQGNSA. The CDR3 is CASSLMRAVADTQYF. The CDR3 DNA is TGTGCCAGCAGCTTAATGCGGGCCGTAGCAGATACGCAGTATTTT.

This clonotype was seen only a few times. V gene TRBV20-1 combines with J gene TRBJ2-1; no firm D call. This CDR3 region has 14 residues. V dropped 5 bases and J dropped 0 bases, with 11 bases sitting between them. The germline CDR1 and CDR2 sequences are DFQATT and SNEGSKA (reference sequence). CDR3 coding DNA: TGCAGTGCTTTTAACCCAAGCTCCTACAATGAGCAGTTCTTC. Its protein product is CSAFNPSSYNEQFF.

This clonotype has only a few counts. This chain joins TRBV4-2 and TRBJ2-2; D not certain. This CDR3 has 14 amino acids. The ends were cut back, 0 bases at V and 9 bases at J, with 11 bases in the middle. CDR1 and CDR2 (germline): LGHNA, YNFKEQ. The CDR3 region has the DNA TGTGCCAGCAGCCAAGATAACGGTATCCGGGAGCTGTTTTTT. This gives the protein CASSQDNGIRELFF.

V usage is TRBV6-6 and J usage is TRBJ2-7, with TRBD2 identical over 14 bases. J lost 0 bases, V lost 5 bases, and 9 bases had no gene match. This CDR3 contains 18 residues. Germline V gene lookup returns CDR1 MNHNY and CDR2 SVGAGI (reference sequence). CDR3 sequence: CASSPGLAGGRLSYEQYF. CDR3 nucleotide sequence: TGTGCCAGCAGTCCCGGACTAGCGGGGGGCCGCCTCTCCTACGAGCAGTACTTC.